The 23 T cell receptor beta chains given below trace back to one sample, sequenced in a study of beta chain features in type 1 diabetes. Expressed TCRB transcripts were sequenced, since all the RNA that had been isolated was reverse transcribed. This table comes from immunoSEQ multiplex PCR, and its TCRdb copy is limited to in-frame clones, with some not included. Of under 250,000 clones listed, 27% are singletons. Sequenced: central memory CD4+ T cells from blood. These receptors originate from a man aged 30-40 years in good health.

This chain links TRBV29-1 with TRBJ2-7, with 8 bases lining up with TRBD1. Per germline, CDR1 SQVTM and CDR2 ANQGSEA. The CDR3 spans 14 residues. The V and J ends lost 6 bases and 3 bases, in that order; junction bases with no gene match: 10. Here the CDR3 reads CSVDGGTGSYEQYF. DNA of the CDR3: TGCAGCGTCGATGGAGGGACAGGAAGCTACGAGCAGTACTTC.

Comments on this clone: Other nucleotide sequences in the sample specify the same CDR3. The rearrangement uses TRBV11-2 and TRBJ2-5, with 10 positions matching TRBD1. The CDR3 loop spans 16 amino acids. V gave up 5 bases and J gave up 1 base; unmatched junction bases: 7. Germline V lookup: CDR1 SGHAT, CDR2 FQNNGV. The CDR3, as DNA: TGTGCCAGCAGCCGCCGGGACAGGGGACGCCAAGAGACCCAGTACTTC. This translates into CASSRRDRGRQETQYF.

This clone was seen many times. The chain recombines TRBV5-8 with TRBJ2-3; no firm D call. CDR3 length: 14 residues. V was shortened by 4 bases and J by 0 bases, with 9 bases between the two germline ends. Germline values: CDR1 SGHTS, CDR2 YDEGEE. This chain's CDR3 is CASSLELSTDTQYF. In DNA form, the CDR3 reads TGTGCCAGCAGCCTAGAACTCAGCACAGATACGCAGTATTTT.

This clone was observed a handful of times. The chain uses TRBV7-2 and TRBJ2-2; possibly TRBD2 for D (5 bases). The CDR3 runs to 16 residues. The V end lost 3 bases, the J end lost 0 bases, and 11 bases lay between the germline ends. CDR1 SGHTA and CDR2 FQGNSA come from the germline V gene. The DNA for the CDR3 is TGTGCCAGCAGCTTTGATTCGGGGACGAACACCGGGGAGCTGTTTTTT. Encoded protein: CASSFDSGTNTGELFF.

This rearrangement joins TRBV25-1 to TRBJ2-7; D gene unclear. The CDR3 is 13 residues long. The germline gives CDR1 MGHDK, CDR2 SYGVNS. Trimming shortened V by 3 bases and J by 7 bases, and 13 bases separated the two germline ends. CDR3 region: CASSDNVVGEQYF. In nucleotides, the CDR3 is TGTGCCAGCAGTGATAATGTTGTCGGGGAGCAGTACTTC.

Points on this clone: The junction departs from the called germline gene at one end, perhaps through a read error. The genes are TRBV29-1 and TRBJ1-2; D is perhaps TRBD1 (6 bases). Germline V gene sequence: CDR1 SQVTM, CDR2 ANQGSEA. The CDR3 totals 12 residues. In DNA form, the CDR3 reads TGCTGCGTATCCGGGACAAACTATGGCTACACCTTC. Its translation: CCVSGTNYGYTF.

This clone has ten or more counts. The rearrangement links TRBV6-5 to TRBJ2-5; no clear D. Deletions cut 5 bases from V and 3 bases from J, with 1 base between. CDR3 length equals 10 residues. The V gene's germline CDR1 is MNHEY and CDR2 SVGAGI. DNA for the CDR3: TGTGCCAGCAGTGAAGAGACCCAGTACTTC. Translation: CASSEETQYF.

This chain joins TRBV14 and TRBJ2-6, with D possibly TRBD2 on 6 matching bases. The V gene lost 2 bases and the J gene lost 1 base, with 9 bases spanning the gap. This CDR3 comprises 16 residues. Germline lookup yields CDR1 SGHDN and CDR2 FVKESK. The CDR3 spells CASSQLGTSGANVLTF. The CDR3 DNA sequence: TGTGCCAGCAGCCAACTTGGGACTTCTGGGGCCAACGTCCTGACTTTC. Full variable domain (outside the CDR3, taken from reference TRBV14 and TRBJ2-6): EAGVTQFPSHSVIEKGQTVTLRCDPISGHDNLYWYRRVMGKEIKFLLHFVKESKQDESGMPNNRFLAERTGGTYSTLKVQPAELEDSGVYFCASSQLGTSGANVLTFGAGSRLTVL.

This clone has more than one count but fewer than ten. The gene calls are TRBV6-5 and TRBJ2-2; D assignment may be TRBD1 or TRBD2 (5 bases each). CDR1 and CDR2 from the germline V gene are MNHEY and SVGAGI. The V gene lost 6 bases and the J gene lost 6 bases, with 17 bases spanning the gap. CDR3 length: 15 residues. CDR3 nucleotide sequence: TGTGCCAGCAGGACGACGGACTGGGGCGCCGGGGAGCTGTTTTTT. It is translated as CASRTTDWGAGELFF.

The V gene is TRBV30, the J gene TRBJ2-7; 7 bases match TRBD1. Per germline, CDR1 GTSNPN and CDR2 SVGIG (reference sequence). V shed 7 bases and J 0 bases; nucleotides not matched to a gene: 12. The CDR3 contains 15 residues. The CDR3 DNA is TGTGCCTCAAAGAACACGGGACAGAGCTCCTACGAGCAGTACTTC. Translating it yields CASKNTGQSSYEQYF.

The chain employs TRBV7-2 and TRBJ2-3; TRBD2 aligns across 12 bases. Losses at the gene ends were 5 bases for V and 4 bases for J; bases not matched to a gene: 13. The CDR3 runs 18 residues. Germline V gene lookup returns CDR1 SGHTA and CDR2 FQGNSA. CDR3 amino acids: CASSPTPRTSGRPDTQYF. The CDR3 coding sequence is TGTGCCAGCAGCCCCACCCCCAGAACTAGCGGGAGGCCAGATACGCAGTATTTT.

This clone occurred a few times. The chain carries TRBV15 and TRBJ2-1; maybe TRBD2 (5 bases). The CDR3 spans 15 residues. The germline CDR1 and CDR2 sequences are LNHNV and YYDKDF (reference sequence). The ends were cut back, 4 bases at V and 0 bases at J, with 10 bases in the middle. CDR3 amino acids: CATSKDGDSYNEQFF. The DNA of the CDR3 is TGTGCCACCAGCAAGGACGGGGACTCCTACAATGAGCAGTTCTTC.

The J gene is TRBJ2-2, the V gene TRBV9; 7 positions match TRBD2. Germline V gene lookup returns CDR1 SGDLS and CDR2 YYNGEE. V lost 6 bases and J lost 5; bases outside the gene matches: 4. The CDR3 runs to 13 residues. CDR3 loop: CASNGRRTGELFF. The CDR3 nucleotides are TGTGCCAGCAACGGGAGGAGGACCGGGGAGCTGTTTTTT.

The DNA for the CDR3 is TGTGCCAGCAGCTCCGGGACAGTGACAGATACGCAGTATTTT. Its translation is CASSSGTVTDTQYF. This chain links TRBV4-2 with TRBJ2-3, with 7 bases aligning to TRBD1. Trimming cost V 5 bases and J 3 bases; bases outside gene matches: 5. The CDR3 consists of 14 residues. Germline values: CDR1 LGHNA, CDR2 YNFKEQ.

The genes are TRBV4-3 and TRBJ2-5; weak D call: TRBD2 (5 bases). Germline V gene lookup returns CDR1 LGHNA and CDR2 YSLEER. The length of the CDR3 is 15 residues. With 2 bases removed from V and 5 bases from J, the gap between germline ends came to 15 bases. The CDR3 nucleotides are TGCGCCAGCAGCCAATGGTACGGGGTATGGGAGACCCAGTACTTC. Its protein is CASSQWYGVWETQYF.

This chain links TRBV28 with TRBJ2-1; D remains ambiguous. The CDR3 consists of 14 residues. Trimming pared 4 bases from V and 5 bases from J, leaving 12 bases between. From germline, CDR1 is MDHEN and CDR2 SYDVKM. In nucleotides, the CDR3 is TGTGCCAGCAGTTCCGGGCAGGCAAACAATGAGCAGTTCTTC. Amino acid sequence: CASSSGQANNEQFF. Full variable domain (outside the CDR3, taken from reference TRBV28 and TRBJ2-1): DVKVTQSSRYLVKRTGEKVFLECVQDMDHENMFWYRQDPGLGLRLIYFSYDVKMKEKGDIPEGYSVSREKKERFSLILESASTNQTSMYLCASSSGQANNEQFFGPGTRLTVL.

The chain joins TRBV7-9 to TRBJ2-1; D is perhaps TRBD1 or TRBD2 (5 bases each). V lost 6 bases to trimming and J lost 5 bases, with 14 bases between them. CDR1 and CDR2 (germline): SEHNR, FQNEAQ (reference sequence). The CDR3 is 14 amino acids. The CDR3 coding sequence is TGTGCCAGCAGTCGGGACCGCCCTGACAATGAGCAGTTCTTC. It yields the protein CASSRDRPDNEQFF.

The chain uses TRBV29-1 and TRBJ2-1; D gene ambiguous. Germline CDR1 is SQVTM and CDR2 is ANQGSEA. The CDR3 length is 13 residues. The ends were cut back, 7 bases at V and 7 bases at J, with 17 bases in the middle. CDR3 sequence: CSGGTSLGNEQFF. The CDR3 DNA follows: TGCAGCGGCGGAACATCTCTGGGGAATGAGCAGTTCTTC.

The genes are TRBV5-1 and TRBJ2-5; the D is unclear. In germline, CDR1 is SGHRS, CDR2 YFSETQ. The CDR3 is 12 amino acids. V was trimmed by 2 bases and J by 5 bases, leaving 7 bases between them. In nucleotides, the CDR3 is TGCGCCAGCAGCTTAAGCGATGAGACCCAGTACTTC. Translated, it gives CASSLSDETQYF.

This clone was seen once. This chain links TRBV2 with TRBJ2-4, with D possibly matching TRBD2 (5 bases). From germline, CDR1 is SNHLY and CDR2 FYNNEI. V lost 11 bases and J lost 6, with 14 bases in between. The CDR3 covers 12 residues. The CDR3 nucleotides read TGTGCCTCGCACGGAGAGGGAAACATTCAGTACTTC. Protein product: CASHGEGNIQYF.

Notes on this clone: One junction end does not reproduce the germline sequence, and a read error may be involved. The chain combines TRBV5-1 with TRBJ1-1; D gene ambiguous. Germline values: CDR1 SGHRS, CDR2 YFSETQ. The CDR3 consists of 14 residues. CDR3 loop: CSSSLATANTEAFF. The CDR3 bases are TGCTCCAGCAGCTTGGCAACTGCGAACACTGAAGCTTTCTTT.

The V gene is TRBV12-2, the J gene TRBJ2-1; the table calls TRBD2, which could not be checked here. TRBV12-2 is annotated as a pseudogene. The CDR3 is made up of 16 amino acids. CDR3 nucleotides: TGTGCAAGTCGCCGCTCGCGGGGGACTTGCAACAATGAGCAGTTCTTC. It encodes CASRRSRGTCNNEQFF.

V and J are TRBV4-1 and TRBJ2-7; 9 nucleotides line up with TRBD1. The CDR3 has 14 residues. Germline CDR1 MGHRA, CDR2 YSYEKL. Trimming took 0 bases from V and 3 from J; bases not matched to a gene: 0. The CDR3: CASSQETGGYEQYF. CDR3 DNA sequence: TGCGCCAGCAGCCAAGAGACAGGGGGCTACGAGCAGTACTTC.